The 32 T cell receptor beta chains below were found in one sample sequenced in a study of a mutant IDH1 vaccine in newly diagnosed glioma. Time point of the sample: baseline, week 1 (first vaccination visit). Treatment: pre-vaccination baseline after standard-of-care therapy. Libraries were prepared by immunoSEQ multiplex PCR; TCRdb keeps only in-frame clonotypes and omits some of them. The sample contains tens of thousands of clones, roughly 92% of which appear only once. Material: PBMCs, obtained from a glioma patient treated with radiotherapy, temozolomide or both. All receptors derive from a man aged 30-40 years with glioma.

This clone was seen more than once but under ten times. This chain uses TRBV5-4 with TRBJ2-5, with D unclear. The CDR3 loop spans 16 amino acids. V dropped 3 bases and J dropped 5 bases, with 20 bases sitting between them. Germline V gives CDR1 SGHNT, CDR2 YYREEE (reference sequence). CDR3 protein: CASSSVTGSYGETQYF. As DNA, the CDR3 is TGTGCCAGCAGCTCCGTTACCGGGTCCTACGGGGAGACCCAGTACTTC.

This clone was seen once. V usage is TRBV29-1 and J usage is TRBJ1-1; D ambiguous. The CDR3 contains 12 residues. Trimming took 2 bases from V and 8 from J, leaving 12 bases between them. CDR1 is SQVTM, CDR2 ANQGSEA, per germline. The CDR3 sequence: CSVETLGIEAFF. The CDR3 DNA follows: TGCAGCGTTGAAACATTAGGTATCGAAGCTTTCTTT.

The V gene is TRBV6-1, the J gene TRBJ2-1; D ambiguous. V lost 8 bases, J lost 5 bases, and 13 bases lay in between. This CDR3 contains 13 residues. From germline, CDR1 is MNHNS and CDR2 SASEGT. Here the CDR3 reads CASSPDTHNEQFF. The CDR3 DNA reads as TGTGCCAGCTCTCCAGACACTCACAATGAGCAGTTCTTC.

The rearrangement uses TRBV7-9 and TRBJ2-3, with D uncertain. CDR1 is SEHNR, CDR2 FQNEAQ, per germline (reference sequence). V shed 1 base and J shed 3 bases, with 2 bases lying between them. CDR3 length: 12 residues. CDR3: CASSLGTDTQYF. The CDR3 nucleotides read TGTGCCAGCAGCTTAGGGACAGATACGCAGTATTTT.

The rearrangement links TRBV5-1 to TRBJ1-1; D not resolved. CDR3 length: 13 amino acids. Trimming pared 0 bases from V and 3 bases from J, leaving 6 bases between. Germline V CDR1 and CDR2: SGHRS, YFSETQ. The DNA of the CDR3 is TGCGCCAGCAGCTTGGACGGGTACACTGAAGCTTTCTTT. Amino acid sequence: CASSLDGYTEAFF. The complete variable domain, with remaining parts taken from reference TRBV5-1 and TRBJ1-1, reads KAGVTQTPRYLIKTRGQQVTLSCSPISGHRSVSWYQQTPGQGLQFLFEYFSETQRNKGNFPGRFSGRQFSNSRSEMNVSTLELGDSALYLCASSLDGYTEAFFGQGTRLTVV.

As for this clone: Other DNA sequences in the same sample also yield this CDR3. The genes are TRBV2 and TRBJ2-6; D possibly corresponds to TRBD2 (6 bases). The CDR3 is made up of 16 amino acids. Germline CDR1 and CDR2: SNHLY and FYNNEI. Trimming cost V 2 bases and J 3 bases, with 11 bases left between them. The CDR3 DNA is TGTGCCAGCAGTGAATTAGGCGGGGTTGGGGCCAACGTCCTGACTTTC. As protein: CASSELGGVGANVLTF.

The chain uses TRBV5-1 and TRBJ2-7, with 8 bases identical to TRBD2. The germline gives CDR1 SGHRS, CDR2 YFSETQ. Unmatched junction bases numbered 5, after V lost 0 bases and J lost 0 bases. This CDR3 has 16 amino acids. CDR3 sequence: CASSLVGGRTSYEQYF. For the CDR3, the DNA is TGCGCCAGCAGCTTGGTCGGCGGGAGGACCTCCTACGAGCAGTACTTC.

V usage is TRBV11-2 and J usage is TRBJ1-1, with D perhaps TRBD1 (5 bases). The CDR3 contains 14 residues. The germline V gene encodes CDR1 SGHAT and CDR2 FQNNGV. Trimming removed 1 base at V and 5 bases at J, with 11 bases between. CDR3 residues: CASSLVEGRTEAFF. The CDR3 nucleotides read TGTGCCAGCAGCTTAGTGGAGGGGAGAACTGAAGCTTTCTTT.

The rearrangement uses TRBV11-3 and TRBJ2-5, with 10 bases aligning to TRBD1. This CDR3 is 16 amino acids long. Germline lookup yields CDR1 SGHNT and CDR2 YENEEA. J lost 1 base, V lost 4 bases, and 6 bases had no gene match. The CDR3 nucleotides read TGTGCCAGCAGCTCGACAGGGGGCACTCTCCAAGAGACCCAGTACTTC. The encoded protein is CASSSTGGTLQETQYF.

The V call is TRBV6-5, the J call TRBJ1-1; tentative D call: TRBD1 (6 bases). The CDR3 is 14 residues long. The V gene's germline CDR1 is MNHEY and CDR2 SVGAGI. The V gene lost 7 bases and the J gene lost 0 bases, with 12 bases spanning the gap. The CDR3 is CASTEDSMNTEAFF. In DNA, the CDR3 is TGTGCCAGCACCGAGGACAGCATGAACACTGAAGCTTTCTTT.

The chain joins TRBV18 to TRBJ2-7; 9 positions match TRBD2. Germline V CDR1 and CDR2: KGHSH, LQKENI. V shed 6 bases and J 3 bases; nucleotides not matched to a gene: 9. This CDR3 contains 15 residues. This chain's CDR3 is CASSPIAGEGYEQYF. The CDR3 DNA is TGTGCCAGCTCGCCAATAGCGGGAGAAGGCTACGAGCAGTACTTC.

The chain is built from TRBV18 and TRBJ2-3; 9 bases are a match to TRBD1. CDR1 and CDR2 (germline): KGHSH, LQKENI. There are 15 residues in the CDR3. Germline trimming cut 3 bases from V and 7 bases from J; bases unmatched to any gene: 8. The CDR3 protein is CASSPGTGFEYTQYF. For the CDR3, the DNA is TGTGCCAGCTCACCCGGGACAGGGTTTGAATATACGCAGTATTTT.

The chain employs TRBV2 and TRBJ1-1, with D hard to call. In germline, CDR1 is SNHLY, CDR2 FYNNEI. The CDR3 has 13 residues. V was pared by 9 bases and J by 2 bases, with 13 bases between. The CDR3 is CASTGNLNTEAFF. The CDR3 DNA follows: TGTGCCAGTACCGGGAACCTCAACACTGAAGCTTTCTTT.

This rearrangement joins TRBV5-1 to TRBJ2-3; the D gene is possibly TRBD2 (5 bases). V lost 4 bases and J lost 0, with 15 bases in between. This CDR3 region has 16 residues. Germline V gene lookup returns CDR1 SGHRS and CDR2 YFSETQ. As DNA, the CDR3 is TGCGCCAGCAGCGCTGGCGTGCGGACTAGCACAGATACGCAGTATTTT. Amino acids: CASSAGVRTSTDTQYF.

This sequence joins TRBV4-1 and TRBJ1-2; maybe TRBD1 (5 bases). Germline CDR1 reads MGHRA; CDR2 reads YSYEKL. The germline V and J ends were trimmed by 4 bases and 8 bases, with 14 bases remaining between them. The CDR3 has 13 residues. The DNA of the CDR3 is TGCGCCAGCAGCCCCTCGGGGGATGAAGGCTACACCTTC. It specifies CASSPSGDEGYTF.

V is TRBV28 and J is TRBJ1-3; maybe TRBD1 (5 bases). Germline V CDR1 and CDR2: MDHEN, SYDVKM. V lost 6 bases to trimming and J lost 4 bases, with 13 bases between them. This CDR3 has 14 residues. The CDR3 region has the DNA TGTGCCAGCAGCCCCGGGGGGACCGGAAACACCATATATTTT. Translating gives CASSPGGTGNTIYF.

V and J are TRBV6-5 and TRBJ1-1; a weak D match, TRBD1 (6 bases). Germline assignment: CDR1 MNHEY and CDR2 SVGAGI. Trimming stripped 2 bases from V and 1 base from J, with 8 bases between. The CDR3 loop spans 14 amino acids. This CDR3 reads CASSYTGQNTEAFF. CDR3 DNA sequence: TGTGCCAGCAGTTACACAGGGCAGAACACTGAAGCTTTCTTT.

The genes are TRBV6-1 and TRBJ1-2; no clear D gene. V was trimmed by 2 bases and J by 9 bases, leaving 13 bases between them. The CDR3 contains 13 residues. The germline V gene has CDR1 MNHNS and CDR2 SASEGT. The CDR3 bases are TGTGCCAGCAGTGAAACCCTGGCCAGCCGCTACACCTTC. Translating it yields CASSETLASRYTF.

The rearrangement uses TRBV19 and TRBJ2-3, with D tentatively TRBD2 (6 bases). Trimming cost V 7 bases and J 6 bases, with 17 bases left between them. CDR1 and CDR2 from the germline V gene are LNHDA and SQIVND (reference sequence). The CDR3 contains 14 residues. The CDR3 DNA reads TGTGCCAGTATCGCGTTAGCAGGAGGGGATACGCAGTATTTT. Its translation: CASIALAGGDTQYF. The entire variable domain, with the rest obtained from reference TRBV19 and TRBJ2-3, is as follows: DGGITQSPKYLFRKEGQNVTLSCEQNLNHDAMYWYRQDPGQGLRLIYYSQIVNDFQKGDIAEGYSVSREKKESFPLTVTSAQKNPTAFYLCASIALAGGDTQYFGPGTRLTVL.

Remarks on this clone: At one boundary the junction diverges from the germline segment, which might be a read error. The chain has TRBV7-9 and TRBJ1-2; 7 nucleotides align to TRBD1. This CDR3 spans 16 amino acids. CDR1 SEHNR and CDR2 FQNEAQ come from the germline V gene (reference sequence). CDR3 residues: CASSPDPGQPNHGYTF. The CDR3, as DNA: TGTGCCAGCAGCCCTGACCCGGGACAGCCTAACCATGGCTACACCTTC.

This clone was picked up one time. The chain uses TRBV10-3 and TRBJ1-1, with D possibly being TRBD1 (5 bases). The CDR3 length is 14 residues. Germline lookup yields CDR1 ENHRY and CDR2 SYGVKD. V lost 6 bases to trimming and J lost 5 bases, with 16 bases between them. The CDR3 nucleotides read TGTGCCATCAGACCCCTTGGGGAGGGGACTGAAGCTTTCTTT. As protein: CAIRPLGEGTEAFF.

This sequence joins TRBV4-1 and TRBJ1-4, with D possibly TRBD1 on 5 matching bases. Trimming took 6 bases from V and 8 from J, leaving 19 bases between them. CDR3 size: 15 residues. The germline V gene encodes CDR1 MGHRA and CDR2 YSYEKL. The CDR3 DNA reads TGCGCCAGCAGGCCTTCTGACTCCGGGGCCGAAAAACTGTTTTTT. Translated: CASRPSDSGAEKLFF.

This clone was seen a few times. V gene TRBV7-6 combines with J gene TRBJ1-2; 8 bases map to TRBD1. The germline gives CDR1 SGHVS, CDR2 FNYEAQ. Trimming at V came to 5 bases and at J to 2 bases, leaving 7 bases not matched to a gene. The CDR3 has 15 amino acids. CDR3 sequence: CASSPMGQVNYGYTF. For the CDR3, the DNA is TGTGCCAGCAGCCCGATGGGACAGGTGAACTATGGCTACACCTTC.

This chain joins TRBV19 and TRBJ2-2; 8 bases are shared with TRBD1. The CDR3 is made up of 14 amino acids. The germline V gene encodes CDR1 LNHDA and CDR2 SQIVND (reference sequence). V lost 6 bases to trimming and J lost 6 bases; unmatched junction nucleotides: 6. CDR3 residues: CASRLDRAAGELFF. For the CDR3, the DNA is TGTGCCAGTAGGTTGGACAGGGCGGCCGGGGAGCTGTTTTTT.

The rearrangement uses TRBV2 and TRBJ2-4; 12 bases line up with TRBD1. Looked up from germline, CDR1 is SNHLY and CDR2 is FYNNEI. The junction had 7 bases not matched to a gene; V was cut back by 4 bases and J by 6 bases. The CDR3 length is 16 residues. CDR3 sequence: CASSGRDRGPTNIQYF. The CDR3 DNA is TGTGCCAGCAGTGGCCGGGACAGGGGGCCGACAAACATTCAGTACTTC.

The chain combines TRBV29-1 with TRBJ1-1; a possible D gene is TRBD1 (5 bases). V gave up 5 bases and J gave up 0 bases, with 16 bases separating them. The CDR3 sequence is 15 residues long. Germline V gives CDR1 SQVTM, CDR2 ANQGSEA. CDR3 amino acids: CSVQAGWGMNTEAFF. In DNA form, the CDR3 reads TGCAGCGTTCAAGCGGGGTGGGGGATGAACACTGAAGCTTTCTTT.

In this sample, this clone turned up once. The chain is built from TRBV19 and TRBJ1-2; the match to TRBD1 covers 8 bases. Per germline, CDR1 LNHDA and CDR2 SQIVND (reference sequence). V shed 5 bases and J 4 bases; nucleotides not matched to a gene: 12. The CDR3 is 16 residues long. CDR3 in DNA: TGTGCCAGTAGTCGACAGGGGAGGGGAATACCCTATGGCTACACCTTC. Protein sequence: CASSRQGRGIPYGYTF.

J is TRBJ1-5 and V is TRBV19; 8 positions agree with TRBD1. The CDR3 is made up of 13 amino acids. V was pared by 6 bases and J by 7 bases, with 5 bases of the junction left unmatched. Germline CDR1 is LNHDA and CDR2 is SQIVND (reference sequence). CDR3 protein: CASSQGAGQPQHF. The CDR3 DNA is TGTGCCAGTAGCCAGGGGGCAGGACAGCCCCAGCATTTT.

The table lists this clone with a count of one. The chain has TRBV6-5 and TRBJ1-2; 9 bases map to TRBD1. This CDR3 has 13 amino acids. Looked up from germline, CDR1 is MNHEY and CDR2 is SVGAGI. V shed 2 bases, J shed 7 bases, and the junction held 2 bases outside the gene matches. The CDR3 coding sequence is TGTGCCAGCAGTTACACAGGGGGCCGTGGCTACACCTTC. Protein product: CASSYTGGRGYTF.

The chain links TRBV12-5 to TRBJ1-2; 8 nucleotides agree with TRBD1. Per the germline V gene, CDR1 is LGHNT and CDR2 is FRNRAP. The trim removed 4 bases at V and 7 bases at J, leaving 5 bases unmatched. The CDR3 consists of 13 residues. CDR3 coding DNA: TGTGCTAGTGGTTCAGGGGGCTCTGGTGGCTACACCTTC. This gives the protein CASGSGGSGGYTF.

Here the CDR3 reads CSVEKGSTDTQYF. In DNA form, the CDR3 reads TGCAGCGTTGAAAAGGGGAGCACAGATACGCAGTATTTT. The chain uses TRBV29-1 and TRBJ2-3, with D possibly being TRBD1 (5 bases). Looked up from germline, CDR1 is SQVTM and CDR2 is ANQGSEA. The CDR3 totals 13 residues. V lost 2 bases to trimming and J lost 0 bases, with 6 bases between them.

The V gene is TRBV7-9, the J gene TRBJ1-2; 8 bases agree with TRBD1. Trimming removed 3 bases from V and 8 bases from J; junction bases left unmatched: 5. The CDR3 contains 13 residues. The germline V gene encodes CDR1 SEHNR and CDR2 FQNEAQ (reference sequence). CDR3: CASSLDRAYGYTF. In DNA form, the CDR3 reads TGTGCCAGCAGCTTGGACAGGGCGTACGGCTACACCTTC.